This T cell receptor (beta chain) was recovered during a study of cytomegalovirus exposure and HLA in healthy donors. Findings of the study overall: In a later analysis, a genetic analysis reported fewer productive-TCR N-insertions in an Asian-associated ancestry cluster than the cohort average. Beyond CMV serostatus, there was no information to go on about immune exposure.

The PCR employed 60 Vbeta primers together with 13 Jbeta primers. Produced via immunoSEQ multiplex PCR; TCRdb's table is partial and in-frame only. In the table there are about 70,000 clones, roughly 81% of which are singletons. In regard to this clone: The antigen remains unidentified.

The sequence was collected from a human donor in good health. The specimen sequenced was PBMCs.

CDR3 sequence (DNA): TGTGCCAGCAGCTTGGCAGCTAGCGGCGAGCAGTTCTTC. It is translated as CASSLAASGEQFF. The chain has TRBV5-8 and TRBJ2-1, with TRBD2 identical over 7 bases. This CDR3 has 13 amino acids. With 0 bases clipped from V and 10 bases from J, the junction kept 4 bases outside the gene matches. Germline lookup yields CDR1 SGHTS and CDR2 YDEGEE.